These 24 T cell receptor beta chains were sequenced from one sample in a study of cytomegalovirus exposure and HLA in healthy donors. Researchers ran the PCR with 60 Vbeta and 13 Jbeta primers. Profiled with immunoSEQ multiplex PCR; TCRdb holds only in-frame clones, not every one. The sample records just over 150,000 clones, about 86% being singletons. Sequencing was carried out using PBMCs. These receptors all come from a woman between 18 and 30 years old in good health and CMV-seronegative.

J is TRBJ1-1 and V is TRBV29-1; the D is unclear. Germline V lookup: CDR1 SQVTM, CDR2 ANQGSEA. CDR3 length equals 12 residues. V gave up 6 bases and J gave up 8 bases, with 16 bases separating them. CDR3 sequence reads: CSVMSGRREAFF. CDR3 DNA sequence: TGCAGCGTGATGAGCGGCCGTCGAGAAGCTTTCTTT.

This rearrangement joins TRBV28 to TRBJ1-5, with TRBD1 as a possible D gene (5 bases). The V end lost 7 bases, the J end lost 4 bases, and 14 bases lay between the germline ends. Germline loops: CDR1 MDHEN, CDR2 SYDVKM. The CDR3 sequence is 14 residues long. In nucleotides, the CDR3 is TGTGCCAGCAAGGCTCCCCAGGGTAATCAGCCCCAGCATTTT. Translation gives CASKAPQGNQPQHF.

This rearrangement joins TRBV5-1 to TRBJ2-5; 8 bases match TRBD2. Trimming cost V 3 bases and J 3 bases; bases outside gene matches: 7. The CDR3 runs to 15 residues. The germline V gene has CDR1 SGHRS and CDR2 YFSETQ. In DNA, the CDR3 is TGCGCCAGCAGCTGGCGTGGAGCGGGAGAAGAGACCCAGTACTTC. Protein: CASSWRGAGEETQYF.

The chain carries TRBV13 and TRBJ1-1; the D gene is possibly TRBD1 (5 bases). The ends were cut back, 7 bases at V and 4 bases at J, with 13 bases in the middle. Germline loops: CDR1 PRHDT, CDR2 FYEKMQ (reference sequence). This CDR3 is built from 13 residues. The CDR3 sequence: CASKGSWATEAFF. The CDR3 DNA sequence: TGTGCCAGCAAGGGGTCGTGGGCCACTGAAGCTTTCTTT.

The chain has TRBV19 and TRBJ1-2, with 8 nucleotides matching TRBD1. Germline CDR1 is LNHDA and CDR2 is SQIVND (reference sequence). The CDR3 is 15 residues long. J was trimmed by 3 bases and V by 1 base; bases with no gene match: 4. In nucleotides, the CDR3 is TGTGCCAGTAGTATAGTTCCAGGGGGCGACTATGGCTACACCTTC. It is translated as CASSIVPGGDYGYTF.

This clone has just one count. This chain links TRBV2 with TRBJ2-1; the match to TRBD1 covers 7 bases. Trimming at V came to 5 bases and at J to 3 bases, leaving 13 bases not matched to a gene. The CDR3 is 17 residues long. Per the germline V gene, CDR1 is SNHLY and CDR2 is FYNNEI. The CDR3 coding sequence is TGTGCCAGCAGTAACCACGACAGGGAGATTTACTACAATGAGCAGTTCTTC. Its protein is CASSNHDREIYYNEQFF.

This clone has more than one count but fewer than ten. The V and J genes are TRBV7-9 and TRBJ1-5, with 8 bases fitting TRBD1. Germline CDR1 reads SEHNR; CDR2 reads FQNEAQ (reference sequence). The J segment lost 6 bases and the V segment lost 1 base, leaving 8 bases of the junction unmatched. The CDR3 has 16 amino acids. Here the CDR3 reads CASSLVGQGGPQPQHF. DNA of the CDR3: TGTGCCAGCAGCTTAGTTGGACAGGGCGGCCCTCAGCCCCAGCATTTT.

Remarks on this clone: Here the CDR3 omits its conserved ending phenylalanine or tryptophan, so a read error is the likely source. The chain joins TRBV19 to TRBJ1-2; maybe TRBD1 (5 bases). V was trimmed by 3 bases and J by 6 bases, leaving 11 bases between them. CDR3 length: 13 residues. CDR1 and CDR2 from the germline V gene are LNHDA and SQIVND (reference sequence). DNA of the CDR3: TGTGCCAGTAGTATCCGACAGATTGATGGCTACACCTCC. Amino acid sequence: CASSIRQIDGYTS.

J is TRBJ2-3 and V is TRBV10-3; TRBD2 might be the D (6 bases). CDR1 and CDR2 (germline): ENHRY, SYGVKD. The CDR3 extends over 13 amino acids. The V and J ends lost 8 bases and 2 bases respectively, with 11 bases between them. CDR3 DNA: TGTGCCATCCAGTTAGCGGACACAGATACGCAGTATTTT. Translated, it gives CAIQLADTDTQYF.

This chain connects TRBV4-2 to TRBJ1-5; 9 bases align to TRBD1. The germline gives CDR1 LGHNA, CDR2 YNFKEQ. V was pared by 2 bases and J by 6 bases, with 8 bases of the junction left unmatched. The CDR3 consists of 16 residues. The CDR3 sequence is CASSQTSTGGSQPQHF. Here the CDR3 DNA reads TGTGCCAGCAGCCAAACATCGACAGGGGGTAGTCAGCCCCAGCATTTT.

The chain couples TRBV10-3 to TRBJ1-1; D perhaps matches TRBD1 (6 bases). V lost 7 bases and J lost 1, with 16 bases in between. Germline V CDR1 and CDR2: ENHRY, SYGVKD. This CDR3 spans 15 amino acids. CDR3 in amino acids: CAIKGSQGPNTEAFF. The CDR3 DNA reads TGTGCCATCAAGGGCAGCCAGGGGCCGAACACTGAAGCTTTCTTT.

The rearrangement uses TRBV5-1 and TRBJ1-1; weak D call: TRBD1 (6 bases). The CDR3 extends over 14 amino acids. From germline, CDR1 is SGHRS and CDR2 YFSETQ. Trimming removed 2 bases at V and 4 bases at J, with 12 bases between. The CDR3 coding sequence is TGCGCCAGCAGCTTACAGGGCAGCGGCACTGAAGCTTTCTTT. Translation gives CASSLQGSGTEAFF.

The V and J genes are TRBV5-4 and TRBJ2-3; 11 nucleotides match TRBD2. The CDR3 is 17 residues long. Germline V CDR1 and CDR2: SGHNT, YYREEE (reference sequence). V lost 4 bases and J lost 5; bases outside the gene matches: 12. CDR3 protein: CASSQDGLGLAGDTQYF. CDR3 nucleotide sequence: TGTGCCAGCAGCCAGGACGGGTTAGGACTAGCGGGAGATACGCAGTATTTT.

This chain links TRBV7-9 with TRBJ2-1; 13 bases agree with TRBD2. The CDR3 is 16 amino acids. J was trimmed by 4 bases and V by 5 bases; bases with no gene match: 5. Germline V gene lookup returns CDR1 SEHNR and CDR2 FQNEAQ (reference sequence). CDR3 coding DNA: TGTGCCAGCAGCGCATTGACTAGCGGGGGGTACAATGAGCAGTTCTTC. Translated, it gives CASSALTSGGYNEQFF.

The genes are TRBV5-1 and TRBJ2-4; D is possibly TRBD2 (5 bases). Trimming stripped 0 bases from V and 0 bases from J, with 10 bases between. There are 16 residues in the CDR3. Per the germline V gene, CDR1 is SGHRS and CDR2 is YFSETQ. In nucleotides, the CDR3 is TGCGCCAGCAGCTTGGAGGAGGTGCGAGCCAAAAACATTCAGTACTTC. Protein sequence: CASSLEEVRAKNIQYF.

The chain is built from TRBV30 and TRBJ2-5, with 7 bases lining up with TRBD1. This CDR3 has 14 residues. Germline V gives CDR1 GTSNPN, CDR2 SVGIG (reference sequence). V was clipped by 1 base and J by 0 bases; unmatched bases: 2. CDR3 coding DNA: TGTGCCTGGAGTGGACAGGGCTACCAAGAGACCCAGTACTTC. Protein: CAWSGQGYQETQYF. Full variable domain (missing parts from reference TRBV30 and TRBJ2-5): SQTIHQWPATLVQPVGSPLSLECTVEGTSNPNLYWYRQAAGRGLQLLFYSVGIGQISSEVPQNLSASRPQDRQFILSSKKLLLSDSGFYLCAWSGQGYQETQYFGPGTRLLVL.

The chain carries TRBV28 and TRBJ1-3, with unresolved D. This CDR3 has 13 amino acids. V shed 7 bases and J shed 5 bases, with 12 bases lying between them. Germline CDR1 MDHEN, CDR2 SYDVKM. The CDR3 DNA sequence: TGTGCCAGCAACGCGGGAATCAGAAACACCATATATTTT. Translation gives CASNAGIRNTIYF. Full variable domain (rest looked up from reference TRBV28 and TRBJ1-3): DVKVTQSSRYLVKRTGEKVFLECVQDMDHENMFWYRQDPGLGLRLIYFSYDVKMKEKGDIPEGYSVSREKKERFSLILESASTNQTSMYLCASNAGIRNTIYFGEGSWLTVV.

The chain combines TRBV11-3 with TRBJ2-7; 8 bases are shared with TRBD1. Germline CDR1 reads SGHNT; CDR2 reads YENEEA. CDR3 length: 15 residues. The J segment lost 0 bases and the V segment lost 5 bases, leaving 6 bases of the junction unmatched. The CDR3: CASSPGQGASYEQYF. The CDR3 DNA follows: TGTGCCAGCAGCCCTGGACAGGGTGCCTCCTACGAGCAGTACTTC.

This chain links TRBV15 with TRBJ2-1; D possibly corresponds to TRBD2 (5 bases). Trimming stripped 2 bases from V and 3 bases from J, with 8 bases between. The CDR3 sequence is 14 residues long. Germline values: CDR1 LNHNV, CDR2 YYDKDF (reference sequence). CDR3 region: CATSRLLDYNEQFF. CDR3 DNA sequence: TGTGCCACCAGCAGACTACTAGACTACAATGAGCAGTTCTTC.

The CDR3 protein is CASTTRGGRNYGYTF. CDR3 DNA: TGCGCCAGCACCACACGCGGGGGAAGAAACTATGGCTACACCTTC. The gene calls are TRBV5-1 and TRBJ1-2; possible D gene TRBD1, 5 bases. This CDR3 spans 15 amino acids. Per germline, CDR1 SGHRS and CDR2 YFSETQ. Trimming cost V 6 bases and J 2 bases, with 17 bases left between them.

This clone turned up a few times. This sequence joins TRBV30 and TRBJ1-5; a possible D gene is TRBD1 (5 bases). The V gene's germline CDR1 is GTSNPN and CDR2 SVGIG (reference sequence). V lost 2 bases and J lost 2, with 13 bases in between. This CDR3 is 15 amino acids long. CDR3 sequence (DNA): TGTGCCTGGAGTATGGGGGGATGGGGCAATCAGCCCCAGCATTTT. This gives the protein CAWSMGGWGNQPQHF. Together with reference TRBV30 and TRBJ1-5, the CDR3 gives the full variable domain: SQTIHQWPATLVQPVGSPLSLECTVEGTSNPNLYWYRQAAGRGLQLLFYSVGIGQISSEVPQNLSASRPQDRQFILSSKKLLLSDSGFYLCAWSMGGWGNQPQHFGDGTRLSIL.

The CDR3 coding sequence is TGTGCCAGCAGCTTGGTTGGGGACAGCACTGAAGCTTTCTTT. Protein sequence: CASSLVGDSTEAFF. This chain joins TRBV5-5 and TRBJ1-1, with TRBD1 identical over 7 bases. This CDR3 region has 14 residues. J lost 4 bases, V lost 0 bases, and 3 bases had no gene match. The germline V gene has CDR1 SGHKS and CDR2 YYEKEE (reference sequence).

This sequence joins TRBV13 and TRBJ2-2; D uncertain. V lost 5 bases to trimming and J lost 6 bases, with 10 bases between them. The CDR3 has 13 residues. Germline CDR1 and CDR2: PRHDT and FYEKMQ (reference sequence). CDR3 sequence: CASSPGRSGELFF. The CDR3, as DNA: TGTGCCAGCAGCCCTGGTCGGTCCGGGGAGCTGTTTTTT. Full variable domain (remainder filled in from reference TRBV13 and TRBJ2-2): AAGVIQSPRHLIKEKRETATLKCYPIPRHDTVYWYQQGPGQDPQFLISFYEKMQSDKGSIPDRFSAQQFSDYHSELNMSSLELGDSALYFCASSPGRSGELFFGEGSRLTVL.

This clone was detected only a few times. For the CDR3, the DNA is TGTGCCAGCTCACCAGCCCCTGGACAGGATTGGATTCAGCCCCAGCATTTT. Translated, it gives CASSPAPGQDWIQPQHF. The rearrangement links TRBV18 to TRBJ1-5; 7 bases line up with TRBD1. After removal of 2 bases from V and 6 bases from J, the junction contained 13 bases not matched to a gene. The germline CDR1 and CDR2 sequences are KGHSH and LQKENI. This CDR3 contains 17 residues.